This passage covers 32 T cell receptor beta chains from one sample sequenced in a study of CD8 T cells in ankylosing spondylitis. TCRdb called the 5' RACE reads again in MiXCR, with one record for every CDR3 protein. The table lists over 700,000 distinct CDR3 sequences, around a fifth of them singletons, with around 20% in the top ten. These receptors have no known antigen. Study observations and caveats: Roughly eight highly homologous variants made up a TCR beta motif that seemed to typify ankylosing spondylitis blood.

What was sequenced was blood, either unsorted or a sorted T cell fraction (not recorded which). These receptor sequences come from a male donor with ankylosing spondylitis.

V gene TRBV7-9 combines with J gene TRBJ1-1; 9 nucleotides match TRBD1. V trimming: 3 bases; J trimming: 5 bases; junction bases outside the gene matches: 7. Germline CDR1 reads SEHNR; CDR2 reads FQNEAQ (reference sequence). There are 15 residues in the CDR3. This chain's CDR3 is CASSFIDRGTTEAFF. CDR3 DNA: TGTGCCAGCAGCTTCATAGACAGGGGGACGACTGAAGCTTTCTTT.

This clonotype came up a few times. The V and J genes are TRBV12-3 or TRBV12-4 and TRBJ2-1, with D uncertain. Trimming pared 2 bases from V and 8 bases from J, leaving 13 bases between. The CDR3 sequence is 14 residues long. CDR3: CASSLLVRTDEQFF. As DNA, the CDR3 is TGTGCCAGCAGTTTATTGGTGCGAACAGATGAGCAGTTCTTC.

The chain carries TRBV12-3 or TRBV12-4 and TRBJ2-1; possibly TRBD1 for D (5 bases). CDR3 length equals 16 residues. Between the trimmed V and J ends, which lost 1 base and 7 bases, there was a span of 17 bases. This CDR3 reads CASSLEGAGTRNEQFF. In nucleotides, the CDR3 is TGTGCCAGCAGTTTAGAAGGGGCAGGAACACGTAATGAGCAGTTCTTC.

The chain carries TRBV11-3 and TRBJ2-3, with TRBD2 matching over 11 bases. CDR1 SGHNT and CDR2 YENEEA come from the germline V gene. The CDR3 extends over 13 amino acids. Losses at the gene ends were 7 bases for V and 5 bases for J; bases not matched to a gene: 2. This CDR3 is CASNGLAGDTQYF. As DNA, the CDR3 is TGTGCCAGCAACGGACTAGCGGGAGATACGCAGTATTTT. Full variable domain (remainder filled in from reference TRBV11-3 and TRBJ2-3): EAGVVQSPRYKIIEKKQPVAFWCNPISGHNTLYWYLQNLGQGPELLIRYENEEAVDDSQLPKDRFSAERLKGVDSTLKIQPAELGDSAVYLCASNGLAGDTQYFGPGTRLTVL.

This chain joins TRBV28 and TRBJ2-3; 11 bases map to TRBD2. Germline V CDR1 and CDR2: MDHEN, SYDVKM. The junction had 7 bases not matched to a gene; V was cut back by 8 bases and J by 3 bases. The CDR3 loop spans 15 amino acids. The CDR3 nucleotides are TGTGCCAGCTCCCGGTCTAGCGGGAGGACAGATACGCAGTATTTT. As protein: CASSRSSGRTDTQYF.

This clonotype was observed at least ten times. The chain has TRBV30 and TRBJ1-6, with D maybe TRBD1 (5 bases). From germline, CDR1 is GTSNPN and CDR2 SVGIG (reference sequence). The V gene lost 3 bases and the J gene lost 8 bases, with 8 bases spanning the gap. This CDR3 is built from 12 residues. CDR3 amino acids: CAWRGQDSPLHF. The CDR3 nucleotides read TGTGCCTGGAGGGGGCAAGATTCACCCCTCCACTTT.

The chain employs TRBV27 and TRBJ1-2; maybe TRBD1 (6 bases). Trimming cost V 6 bases and J 2 bases, with 16 bases left between them. Germline CDR1 is MNHEY and CDR2 is SMNVEV (reference sequence). There are 15 residues in the CDR3. The CDR3 loop reads CASSLQGLGNYGYTF. The CDR3 DNA reads as TGTGCCAGCAGCCTTCAGGGGCTAGGGAACTATGGCTACACCTTC.

CDR3 in amino acids: CASSLVQVDEQFF. In DNA, the CDR3 is TGTGCCAGCAGCTTAGTCCAGGTCGATGAGCAGTTCTTC. This chain links TRBV7-9 with TRBJ2-1; D remains unclear. Trimming removed 1 base from V and 8 bases from J, with 9 bases in between. CDR3 length equals 13 residues. CDR1 SEHNR and CDR2 FQNEAQ come from the germline V gene (reference sequence).

This clonotype was detected only a few times. This chain's CDR3 is CASSPSAPGTPRWEQYF. CDR3 DNA: TGTGCCAGCAGTCCCTCAGCCCCCGGGACCCCTCGGTGGGAGCAGTACTTC. The chain has TRBV12-3 or TRBV12-4 and TRBJ2-7; D tentatively reads TRBD1 or TRBD2 (5 bases each). The V and J ends lost 5 bases and 7 bases respectively, with 27 bases between them. The CDR3 is 17 residues long.

The chain employs TRBV29-1 and TRBJ2-3; tentative D call: TRBD2 (7 bases). This CDR3 spans 20 amino acids. Germline CDR1 is SQVTM and CDR2 is ANQGSEA. V dropped 5 bases and J dropped 1 base, with 31 bases sitting between them. The CDR3 DNA follows: TGCAGCGTTACCCCGGCCGGGGGTCAGGGGCCGGGACTATGCACAGATACGCAGTATTTT. Translation gives CSVTPAGGQGPGLCTDTQYF.

This clonotype was recorded a few times. The chain employs TRBV4-3 and TRBJ2-1; a possible D gene is TRBD2 (6 bases). V was shortened by 3 bases and J by 5 bases, with 17 bases between the two germline ends. The length of the CDR3 is 16 residues. The germline V gene encodes CDR1 LGHNA and CDR2 YSLEER. This CDR3 reads CASSHDPGLDNNEQFF. CDR3 nucleotide sequence: TGCGCCAGCAGCCACGACCCGGGACTGGATAACAATGAGCAGTTCTTC.

This clonotype was picked up a small number of times. CDR3 amino acids: CSATSTTGLGHGYTF. The CDR3 bases are TGCAGTGCTACCTCCACGACAGGGTTGGGCCATGGCTACACCTTC. The chain links TRBV20-1 to TRBJ1-2; 7 bases agree with TRBD1. The germline CDR1 and CDR2 sequences are DFQATT and SNEGSKA (reference sequence). V gave up 4 bases and J gave up 6 bases; unmatched junction bases: 14. The CDR3 extends over 15 amino acids.

This clonotype was observed a handful of times. CDR3 sequence (DNA): TGTGGCGGGGGACCTAACTATGGCTACACCTTC. Protein sequence: CGGGPNYGYTF. This chain uses TRBV5-5 with TRBJ1-2, with a weak D call TRBD1 (5 bases). This CDR3 contains 11 residues. Germline CDR1 reads SGHKS; CDR2 reads YYEKEE (reference sequence).

CDR3 coding DNA: TGCGCCAGCAGCCTAGAGAGGGGGAGGACCTACAATGAGCAGTTCTTC. Residues: CASSLERGRTYNEQFF. The chain joins TRBV4-1 to TRBJ2-1; either TRBD1 or TRBD2 may fit D (6 bases each). The ends were cut back, 4 bases at V and 2 bases at J, with 15 bases in the middle. This CDR3 is built from 16 residues. CDR1 is MGHRA, CDR2 YSYEKL, per germline.

This clonotype was detected ten times or more. The rearrangement uses TRBV4-3 and TRBJ2-2; D not resolved. CDR1 LGHNA and CDR2 YSLEER come from the germline V gene. The length of the CDR3 is 14 residues. The V and J ends lost 0 bases and 4 bases respectively, with 6 bases between them. CDR3 nucleotide sequence: TGCGCCAGCAGCCAAGAGTACTCCACCGGGGAGCTGTTTTTT. Translated: CASSQEYSTGELFF.

This clonotype was seen only a few times. V and J are TRBV4-2 and TRBJ2-7; 10 nucleotides agree with TRBD1. V lost 1 base to trimming and J lost 2 bases; unmatched junction nucleotides: 2. The CDR3 extends over 15 amino acids. Looked up from germline, CDR1 is LGHNA and CDR2 is YNFKEQ. CDR3 coding DNA: TGTGCCAGCAGCCAAGCCGGGACAGGGGCCTACGAGCAGTACTTC. Translating it yields CASSQAGTGAYEQYF.

The chain combines TRBV6-2 or TRBV6-3 with TRBJ2-7; 10 nucleotides align to TRBD2. V gave up 5 bases and J gave up 6 bases; unmatched junction bases: 10. This CDR3 is 15 amino acids long. Germline-derived CDR1 and CDR2 are MNHEY and SVGEGT. The CDR3, as DNA: TGTGCCAGCAGTCCGGACTCGAGCGGGAGGGCCGAGCAGTACTTC. Amino acid sequence: CASSPDSSGRAEQYF.

This clonotype was counted a few times. The chain recombines TRBV6-2 or TRBV6-3 with TRBJ1-1; maybe TRBD1 (5 bases). Germline V CDR1 and CDR2: MNHEY, SVGEGT. CDR3 length: 15 residues. V dropped 2 bases and J dropped 0 bases, with 10 bases sitting between them. CDR3 sequence: CASSYRQNMNTEAFF. DNA for the CDR3: TGTGCCAGCAGTTACCGACAGAACATGAACACTGAAGCTTTCTTT.

V usage is TRBV4-1 and J usage is TRBJ2-5; D remains unclear. The V end lost 4 bases, the J end lost 2 bases, and 14 bases lay between the germline ends. Germline V gene sequence: CDR1 MGHRA, CDR2 YSYEKL. CDR3 length: 15 residues. Here the CDR3 DNA reads TGCGCCAGCAGCCTCACTCCTACAAGACAAGAGACCCAGTACTTC. This gives the protein CASSLTPTRQETQYF.

This clonotype was seen more than once but under ten times. The chain combines TRBV7-2 with TRBJ2-7; 9 bases are shared with TRBD2. The CDR3 contains 16 residues. Germline V gene data show CDR1 as SGHTA and CDR2 as FQGNSA. The J segment lost 0 bases and the V segment lost 4 bases, leaving 7 bases of the junction unmatched. The CDR3 nucleotides are TGTGCCAGCAGCTCCAGATCTAGCGGGATCTCCTACGAGCAGTACTTC. Translation gives CASSSRSSGISYEQYF.

This clonotype showed up just a few times. The chain has TRBV2 and TRBJ2-7; 10 nucleotides agree with TRBD1. Trimming removed 8 bases from V and 6 bases from J; junction bases left unmatched: 7. The CDR3 spans 13 residues. From germline, CDR1 is SNHLY and CDR2 FYNNEI. The CDR3 is CASSRDRGVEQYF. CDR3 DNA sequence: TGTGCCAGCTCCCGGGACAGGGGTGTCGAGCAGTACTTC.

The V and J genes are TRBV4-1 and TRBJ1-2, with no clear D. CDR1 is MGHRA, CDR2 YSYEKL, per germline. The CDR3 consists of 15 residues. The V and J ends lost 4 bases and 4 bases respectively, with 16 bases between them. CDR3 loop: CASSPTRGFGYGYTF. The CDR3 region has the DNA TGCGCCAGCAGCCCCACACGAGGCTTTGGCTATGGCTACACCTTC.

This clonotype was counted a few times. The V gene is TRBV4-1, the J gene TRBJ1-4, with D hard to call. The germline V gene has CDR1 MGHRA and CDR2 YSYEKL. Deletions cut 0 bases from V and 5 bases from J, with 10 bases between. This CDR3 region has 15 residues. CDR3 DNA sequence: TGCGCCAGCAGCCAAGACCGACCGGGGAATGAAAAACTGTTTTTT. It specifies CASSQDRPGNEKLFF.

The chain recombines TRBV20-1 with TRBJ1-5, with TRBD1 as a possible D gene (5 bases). The germline V gene has CDR1 DFQATT and CDR2 SNEGSKA (reference sequence). Trimming took off 3 bases at V and 3 bases at J, with 9 bases between the two ends. The CDR3 extends over 13 amino acids. CDR3 nucleotide sequence: TGCAGTGCTAGGGGGCCCCTCAATCAGCCCCAGCATTTT. Its translation: CSARGPLNQPQHF.

Judged by abundance, this clonotype is medium-sized. An end of the junction does not agree with germline; a read error may underlie this. The chain carries TRBV12-3 or TRBV12-4 and TRBJ2-1; TRBD1 agrees at 8 bases. The CDR3 is 12 amino acids. CDR3 coding DNA: TGTGCCAGCAGTTTACCCCCGGACAGGGTTATTTTC. Amino acid sequence: CASSLPPDRVIF.

This clonotype was found many times. V usage is TRBV5-1 and J usage is TRBJ2-1; the D gene is possibly TRBD2 (5 bases). Deletions cut 5 bases from V and 7 bases from J, with 7 bases between. The CDR3 runs to 11 residues. CDR1 and CDR2 from the germline V gene are SGHRS and YFSETQ. CDR3 nucleotide sequence: TGCGCCAGCAGTGAGGGAAATGAGCAGTTCTTC. Protein sequence: CASSEGNEQFF.

This clonotype was observed a handful of times. The chain is built from TRBV12-3 or TRBV12-4 and TRBJ2-1; 8 bases agree with TRBD2. The CDR3 is 16 residues long. The V gene end was trimmed by 3 bases and the J gene end by 6 bases; junction bases not matched to a gene: 10. This chain's CDR3 is CASSLVKGLAGNEQFF. The CDR3 DNA reads TGTGCCAGCAGTTTGGTTAAAGGACTAGCTGGCAATGAGCAGTTCTTC.

This clonotype was counted between two and nine times. J is TRBJ2-3 and V is TRBV5-1; D gene unclear. V dropped 0 bases and J dropped 4 bases, with 6 bases sitting between them. Germline V gene sequence: CDR1 SGHRS, CDR2 YFSETQ. The CDR3 spans 13 residues. CDR3 amino acids: CASSLVLADTQYF. The CDR3 DNA reads TGCGCCAGCAGCTTGGTTTTGGCAGATACGCAGTATTTT.

This chain joins TRBV7-9 and TRBJ2-7; TRBD1 aligns across 9 bases. Germline assignment: CDR1 SEHNR and CDR2 FQNEAQ (reference sequence). The CDR3 runs 15 residues. V lost 1 base to trimming and J lost 6 bases; unmatched junction nucleotides: 7. CDR3 amino acids: CASSLGLTGGPEQYF. The CDR3 nucleotides are TGTGCCAGCAGCTTAGGGCTGACAGGGGGACCCGAGCAGTACTTC.

This clonotype was seen only a few times. The V call is TRBV11-3, the J call TRBJ2-3; tentative D call: TRBD1 (5 bases). The CDR3 extends over 16 amino acids. The V end was cut by 3 bases, the J end by 2 bases, with 15 bases between. Germline CDR1 is SGHNT and CDR2 is YENEEA. CDR3 sequence: CASSFTGTLLTDTQYF. The CDR3 DNA sequence: TGTGCCAGCAGCTTCACAGGTACCCTCCTCACAGATACGCAGTATTTT.

The table lists this clonotype with a few counts. The chain recombines TRBV7-3 with TRBJ2-1; D is possibly TRBD2 (5 bases). This CDR3 is built from 15 residues. V gave up 4 bases and J gave up 5 bases, with 15 bases separating them. Germline V gene lookup returns CDR1 SGHTA and CDR2 FQGTGA. DNA for the CDR3: TGTGCCAGCAGCTCAGAGGGCGGACTTCACAATGAGCAGTTCTTC. Its protein product is CASSSEGGLHNEQFF.

This clonotype has just one count. This rearrangement joins TRBV29-1 to TRBJ1-1; D is possibly TRBD1 (5 bases). V was clipped by 3 bases and J by 4 bases, with 9 bases between them. From germline, CDR1 is SQVTM and CDR2 ANQGSEA. This CDR3 has 12 residues. Here the CDR3 DNA reads TGCAGCGTTGACGGTCAGGGCACTGAAGCTTTCTTT. Its translation is CSVDGQGTEAFF.